This passage covers 5 T cell receptor beta chains from one sample sequenced in a study of T cells in Graves' hyperthyroidism and ophthalmopathy. Amplification targeted TCR beta CDR3 regions from RNA transcripts. When the TCR CDR3 underwent first-round RT-PCR, the HTBI primer set was used. TCRdb analysed the multiplex PCR reads with MiXCR anew, one entry per CDR3 protein. The data contain 500,000 to 650,000 distinct CDR3 sequences, over 15% of them singletons. Sequenced: blood. The source of these receptors is a young woman with Graves' ophthalmopathy.

This clonotype was seen only a few times. This chain connects TRBV25-1 to TRBJ1-2; D perhaps matches TRBD1 (5 bases). The V end lost 7 bases, the J end lost 2 bases, and 11 bases lay between the germline ends. This CDR3 is built from 13 residues. CDR1 is MGHDK and CDR2 is SYGVNS in the germline V gene. The CDR3 DNA reads as TGTGCCAGCACGCCTCAGGGCAACTATGGCTACACCTTC. Its protein product is CASTPQGNYGYTF.

This clonotype has more than one count but fewer than ten. The chain carries TRBV2 and TRBJ2-6; the match to TRBD1 covers 11 bases. Germline CDR1 is SNHLY and CDR2 is FYNNEI. This CDR3 is 16 amino acids long. V lost 6 bases and J lost 3; bases outside the gene matches: 4. The CDR3 sequence: CASRSDRGLGANVLTF. DNA for the CDR3: TGTGCCAGCAGATCGGACAGGGGGCTTGGGGCCAACGTCCTGACTTTC. Full variable domain (missing parts from reference TRBV2 and TRBJ2-6): EPEVTQTPSHQVTQMGQEVILRCVPISNHLYFYWYRQILGQKVEFLVSFYNNEISEKSEIFDDQFSVERPDGSNFTLKIRSTKLEDSAMYFCASRSDRGLGANVLTFGAGSRLTVL.

The rearrangement joins TRBV30 to TRBJ2-1; TRBD2 matches at 8 bases. The germline V gene encodes CDR1 GTSNPN and CDR2 SVGIG (reference sequence). This CDR3 region has 13 residues. J lost 7 bases, V lost 0 bases, and 2 bases had no gene match. CDR3 loop: CAWSVLAENEQFF. CDR3 coding DNA: TGTGCCTGGAGTGTACTAGCGGAGAATGAGCAGTTCTTC.

This clonotype was picked up many times. The gene calls are TRBV7-9 and TRBJ2-7, with 8 bases that match TRBD1. This CDR3 spans 15 amino acids. V lost 5 bases and J lost 2; bases outside the gene matches: 8. Per the germline V gene, CDR1 is SEHNR and CDR2 is FQNEAQ (reference sequence). The CDR3 loop is CASSRGQGATYEQYF. CDR3 coding DNA: TGTGCCAGCAGCCGAGGACAGGGTGCAACCTACGAGCAGTACTTC.

This clonotype was recorded at least ten times. The chain carries TRBV28 and TRBJ2-5; 8 nucleotides line up with TRBD2. There are 15 residues in the CDR3. The germline CDR1 and CDR2 sequences are MDHEN and SYDVKM. V trimming: 4 bases; J trimming: 5 bases; junction bases outside the gene matches: 9. The CDR3 sequence is CASSSAGEGLETQYF. CDR3 coding DNA: TGTGCCAGCAGTTCAGCGGGAGAGGGTCTGGAGACCCAGTACTTC.